Listed below are T cell receptor beta chains from one sample, sequenced in a study of cytomegalovirus exposure and HLA in healthy donors. Clones were read by immunoSEQ multiplex PCR, and TCRdb kept only the in-frame ones, dropping some. The table has about 190,000 clones, roughly 73% seen once. What was sequenced was PBMCs. All receptors derive from a woman younger than 45 in good health and CMV-seronegative. CDR3s include the opening cysteine and the closing phenylalanine or tryptophan. D genes are given only for firm matches.

j_gene | d_gene | v_gene | CDR3aa | CDR3nt
TRBJ2-1 | - | TRBV5-4 | CASSSTLSNEQFF | TGTGCCAGCAGCTCGACACTCAGCAATGAGCAGTTCTTC
TRBJ1-2 | - | TRBV11-2 | CASSLVPGLDGYTF | TGTGCCAGCAGCTTAGTCCCAGGGTTGGATGGCTACACCTTC
TRBJ1-1 | - | TRBV29-1 | CSVEGQGGTEAFF | TGCAGCGTTGAAGGGCAGGGCGGCACTGAAGCTTTCTTT
TRBJ1-3 | - | TRBV5-1 | CASSVGDGSSGNTIYF | TGCGCCAGCAGCGTAGGGGACGGGAGCTCTGGAAACACCATATATTTT
TRBJ1-1 | - | TRBV18 | CASSPPAPGSPEAFF | TGTGCCAGCTCACCCCCCGCCCCGGGGAGCCCTGAAGCTTTCTTT
TRBJ1-2 | - | TRBV9 | CASSVGYRKNYGYTF | TGTGCCAGCAGCGTCGGGTATCGAAAAAACTATGGCTACACCTTC
TRBJ1-2 | - | TRBV9 | CASSVGGAVSRNYGYTF | TGTGCCAGCAGCGTAGGGGGCGCGGTCAGTCGCAACTATGGCTACACCTTC
TRBJ2-7 | TRBD2 | TRBV11-2 | CASSLGLAAAYEQYF | TGTGCCAGCAGCTTAGGGCTAGCGGCGGCCTACGAGCAGTACTTC
TRBJ1-4 | - | TRBV9 | CASSVGQGSEKLFF | TGTGCCAGCAGCGTAGGGCAGGGGAGCGAAAAACTGTTTTTT
TRBJ2-7 | - | TRBV7-9 | CASSLEHYEQYF | TGTGCCAGCAGCTTAGAACACTACGAGCAGTACTTC
TRBJ2-7 | TRBD2 | TRBV18 | CASSPGLAETYEQYF | TGTGCCAGCTCACCCGGACTAGCGGAAACCTACGAGCAGTACTTC
TRBJ2-2 | TRBD2 | TRBV5-1 | CASSDGGTVTGELFF | TGCGCCAGCAGCGACGGGGGGACGGTCACCGGGGAGCTGTTTTTT